The 21 T cell receptor beta chains reported below all come from one sample, sequenced in a study of T-cell reconstitution after alpha-beta-depleted transplantation in children. Unique molecular identifiers were incorporated during preparation of the TCRbeta library. Via MiXCR, TCRdb re-called the PCR reads, giving one row per CDR3 protein. Among 610,000 or so distinct CDR3 sequences listed, roughly a quarter were seen once. The input for sequencing was PBMCs, taken before TCRalphabeta/CD19-depleted stem cell transplant. The receptors derive from a boy under two years old with Wiskott-Aldrich syndrome, due to receive a stem cell transplant.

This clonotype appeared a few times. V and J are TRBV5-1 and TRBJ2-2, with D possibly matching TRBD2 (6 bases). In germline, CDR1 is SGHRS, CDR2 YFSETQ. The CDR3 covers 15 residues. V was pared by 0 bases and J by 5 bases, with 11 bases between. Written as DNA, the CDR3 is TGCGCCAGCAGCTTGGTGGGAGGAGGAACCGGGGAGCTGTTTTTT. This encodes CASSLVGGGTGELFF.

The chain uses TRBV24-1 and TRBJ2-5, with 10 bases identical to TRBD2. V was clipped by 3 bases and J by 5 bases; unmatched bases: 5. The CDR3 sequence is 15 residues long. Germline assignment: CDR1 KGHDR and CDR2 SFDVKD. The CDR3, as DNA: TGTGCCACCAGTGATCTAGCGGGAGTCGGGGAGACCCAGTACTTC. This encodes CATSDLAGVGETQYF.

This clonotype was seen only a few times. The chain recombines TRBV20-1 with TRBJ1-1; unclear D gene. Germline values: CDR1 DFQATT, CDR2 SNEGSKA (reference sequence). The CDR3 is made up of 12 amino acids. The germline V and J ends were trimmed by 4 bases and 7 bases, with 13 bases remaining between them. The CDR3 loop reads CSAMTGVNEAFF. CDR3 bases: TGCAGTGCTATGACCGGTGTTAATGAAGCTTTCTTT.

The J gene is TRBJ2-1, the V gene TRBV29-1; the D is unclear. From germline, CDR1 is SQVTM and CDR2 ANQGSEA. Trimming took 7 bases from V and 7 from J, leaving 11 bases between them. This CDR3 is built from 11 residues. In DNA form, the CDR3 reads TGCAGCGCGGATAATGATAATGAGCAGTTCTTC. Its translation is CSADNDNEQFF.

CDR3 nucleotide sequence: TGTGCCAGCAGCCGGAGCGGGCCGGCCACTTACGAGCAGTACTTC. This gives the protein CASSRSGPATYEQYF. V and J are TRBV7-9 and TRBJ2-7, with D perhaps TRBD2 (6 bases). The CDR3 runs 15 residues. Trimming took 5 bases from V and 4 from J, leaving 18 bases between them. Germline CDR1 and CDR2: SEHNR and FQNEAQ (reference sequence). The full variable domain, its missing parts supplied by reference TRBV7-9 and TRBJ2-7, is DTGVSQNPRHKITKRGQNVTFRCDPISEHNRLYWYRQTLGQGPEFLTYFQNEAQLEKSRLLSDRFSAERPKGSFSTLEIQRTEQGDSAMYLCASSRSGPATYEQYFGPGTRLTVT.

The chain recombines TRBV10-2 with TRBJ2-5, with D perhaps TRBD2 (5 bases). Germline V gives CDR1 WSHSY, CDR2 SAAADI. This CDR3 has 13 amino acids. The V and J ends lost 7 bases and 5 bases respectively, with 14 bases between them. This chain's CDR3 is CASKDYRGETQYF. The DNA of the CDR3 is TGCGCCAGCAAAGACTACCGAGGGGAGACCCAGTACTTC.

The V and J genes are TRBV4-2 and TRBJ2-1; 8 bases line up with TRBD2. Germline lookup yields CDR1 LGHNA and CDR2 YNFKEQ. Trimming at V came to 1 base and at J to 2 bases, leaving 4 bases not matched to a gene. The CDR3 sequence is 16 residues long. The CDR3 is CASSQVPGLAYNEQFF. In DNA, the CDR3 is TGTGCCAGCAGCCAAGTACCGGGACTAGCCTACAATGAGCAGTTCTTC.

In this sample, this clonotype turned up a few times. The chain recombines TRBV3-1 with TRBJ1-6; 7 nucleotides match TRBD1. J was trimmed by 10 bases and V by 4 bases; bases with no gene match: 7. CDR3 length: 14 amino acids. From germline, CDR1 is LGHDT and CDR2 YNNKEL (reference sequence). This chain's CDR3 is CASSPTGDYSPLHF. The CDR3, as DNA: TGTGCCAGCAGCCCAACAGGGGATTACTCACCCCTCCACTTT.

This clonotype was picked up a small number of times. The chain is built from TRBV19 and TRBJ1-2, with D uncertain. Germline lookup yields CDR1 LNHDA and CDR2 SQIVND (reference sequence). The ends were cut back, 8 bases at V and 0 bases at J, with 13 bases in the middle. CDR3 size: 14 residues. DNA for the CDR3: TGTGCCAGTCGACGGATACTAGCTAACTATGGCTACACCTTC. Its translation: CASRRILANYGYTF.

The chain carries TRBV12-3 or TRBV12-4 and TRBJ2-5; 11 nucleotides align to TRBD2. V trimming: 2 bases; J trimming: 4 bases; junction bases outside the gene matches: 9. The length of the CDR3 is 17 residues. The CDR3 DNA reads as TGTGCCAGCAGTTTACGTAGCGGGAGGGCCATGGGAGAGACCCAGTACTTC. Translated: CASSLRSGRAMGETQYF.

CDR3 sequence reads: CATSVAGTQETQYF. The DNA of the CDR3 is TGTGCCACCAGTGTAGCCGGGACCCAAGAGACCCAGTACTTC. This chain links TRBV24-1 with TRBJ2-5; D tentatively reads TRBD1 or TRBD2 (5 bases each). CDR1 is KGHDR, CDR2 SFDVKD, per germline. V lost 5 bases to trimming and J lost 1 base, with 10 bases between them. The CDR3 length is 14 residues.

The chain employs TRBV5-1 and TRBJ2-6; D is uncertain. The V gene's germline CDR1 is SGHRS and CDR2 YFSETQ. V gave up 0 bases and J gave up 2 bases, with 12 bases separating them. The CDR3 is 17 amino acids. The CDR3 nucleotides read TGCGCCAGCAGCTTGGGGTCCGTCCTGGCTGGGGCCAACGTCCTGACTTTC. Translating it yields CASSLGSVLAGANVLTF.

The genes are TRBV2 and TRBJ2-1; D might be TRBD2 (6 bases). The germline CDR1 and CDR2 sequences are SNHLY and FYNNEI. The V end lost 5 bases, the J end lost 8 bases, and 10 bases lay between the germline ends. The CDR3 is 12 residues long. Written as DNA, the CDR3 is TGTGCCAGCAGTCGGGACTCCTATGAGCAGTTCTTC. This codes for CASSRDSYEQFF. Full variable domain (rest looked up from reference TRBV2 and TRBJ2-1): EPEVTQTPSHQVTQMGQEVILRCVPISNHLYFYWYRQILGQKVEFLVSFYNNEISEKSEIFDDQFSVERPDGSNFTLKIRSTKLEDSAMYFCASSRDSYEQFFGPGTRLTVL.

This clonotype was seen at least ten times. The chain carries TRBV5-1 and TRBJ2-7; 7 bases match TRBD1. There are 12 residues in the CDR3. The germline CDR1 and CDR2 sequences are SGHRS and YFSETQ. V gave up 5 bases and J gave up 3 bases; unmatched junction bases: 2. CDR3 nucleotides: TGCGCCAGCAGACGGGACAGCTACGAGCAGTACTTC. Its translation is CASRRDSYEQYF.

The chain combines TRBV5-1 with TRBJ1-1, with D tentatively TRBD1 (5 bases). Looked up from germline, CDR1 is SGHRS and CDR2 is YFSETQ. Trimming took off 0 bases at V and 11 bases at J, with 14 bases between the two ends. The CDR3 covers 13 residues. The CDR3 DNA reads as TGCGCCAGCAGCTTGGAGTCAGGGAAAGAGGCTTTCTTT. As protein: CASSLESGKEAFF.

The chain is built from TRBV4-2 and TRBJ2-2; D unresolved. Germline V CDR1 and CDR2: LGHNA, YNFKEQ. V lost 4 bases, J lost 3 bases, and 15 bases lay in between. The CDR3 is 16 amino acids. The CDR3 loop is CASSPYLGGYTGELFF. DNA for the CDR3: TGTGCCAGCAGCCCATATCTGGGCGGCTACACCGGGGAGCTGTTTTTT.

The J gene is TRBJ2-3, the V gene TRBV12-3 or TRBV12-4, with TRBD1 matching over 7 bases. V gave up 9 bases and J gave up 3 bases; unmatched junction bases: 6. There are 13 residues in the CDR3. The CDR3 loop is CASTNRGTDTQYF. The CDR3, as DNA: TGTGCCAGTACAAACAGGGGAACAGATACGCAGTATTTT.

The chain uses TRBV7-2 and TRBJ2-7; perhaps TRBD2 as D (5 bases). The CDR3 contains 13 residues. Germline loops: CDR1 SGHTA, CDR2 FQGNSA. V lost 5 bases to trimming and J lost 3 bases, with 11 bases between them. As DNA, the CDR3 is TGTGCCAGCAGCCGAGGGCATTACTACGAGCAGTACTTC. Protein sequence: CASSRGHYYEQYF.

A few counts support this clonotype. The CDR3 here is CSVLTGKGTKNIQYF. The DNA for the CDR3 is TGCAGCGTGCTTACAGGGAAGGGGACCAAAAACATTCAGTACTTC. The chain uses TRBV29-1 and TRBJ2-4; tentatively, D is TRBD1 (6 bases). Trimming pared 6 bases from V and 2 bases from J, leaving 17 bases between. This CDR3 contains 15 residues. From germline, CDR1 is SQVTM and CDR2 ANQGSEA. The whole variable domain, remainder taken from reference TRBV29-1 and TRBJ2-4, is SAVISQKPSRDICQRGTSLTIQCQVDSQVTMMFWYRQQPGQSLTLIATANQGSEATYESGFVIDKFPISRPNLTFSTLTVSNMSPEDSSIYLCSVLTGKGTKNIQYFGAGTRLSVL.

This clonotype was counted only a few times. The CDR3 DNA follows: TGTGCCAGCAGTTCCTCCGGGACATCGAGAGATACGCAGTATTTT. This codes for CASSSSGTSRDTQYF. The chain joins TRBV28 to TRBJ2-3, with TRBD1 as a possible D gene (6 bases). V shed 4 bases and J shed 5 bases, with 16 bases lying between them. The CDR3 runs 15 residues. CDR1 and CDR2 from the germline V gene are MDHEN and SYDVKM.

The V and J genes are TRBV5-6 and TRBJ2-3; 9 nucleotides match TRBD1. The CDR3 has 15 amino acids. Per the germline V gene, CDR1 is SGHDT and CDR2 is YYEEEE. The trim removed 0 bases at V and 6 bases at J, leaving 5 bases unmatched. The CDR3 region has the DNA TGTGCCAGCAGCTTGGGGGACAGGGACATGGATACGCAGTATTTT. Amino acid sequence: CASSLGDRDMDTQYF. The full variable domain, its missing parts supplied by reference TRBV5-6 and TRBJ2-3, is DAGVTQSPTHLIKTRGQQVTLRCSPKSGHDTVSWYQQALGQGPQFIFQYYEEEERQRGNFPDRFSGHQFPNYSSELNVNALLLGDSALYLCASSLGDRDMDTQYFGPGTRLTVL.